These 14 T cell receptor beta chains originate from one sample sequenced in a study of tissue T cells after allogeneic stem cell transplantation. Time point here: mouse harvest day 14 after allogeneic transplant. Each mouse received 10^7 T-cell-depleted marrow cells plus 10^6 splenic CD5+ T cells by tail vein. Produced via immunoSEQ multiplex PCR; TCRdb's table is partial and in-frame only. The sample has 1,300 to 1,500 clones; 50% are singletons. The specimen sequenced was liver tissue. The receptors shown here come from a female BALB/c mouse given C57BL/6 T cells with graft-versus-host disease after an allogeneic hematopoietic cell transplant.

Remarks on this clone: The gene names given are mouse names. The sequence runs out 1 residue before the end of the CDR3; the remainder is reconstructed from the germline J gene. The chain is built from TRBV1 and TRBJ1-6; D remains unclear. TRBJ1-6 is noted as an ORF with a role that remains uncertain. The V gene lost 0 bases and the J gene lost 0 bases, with 3 bases spanning the gap. CDR3 size: 15 residues. Germline values: CDR1 NSQYPW, CDR2 LRSPGD (reference sequence). The CDR3 DNA, read in part, is TGCACCTGCAGTGCAGATCTTTCCTATAATTCGCCCCTCTAC. Its translation is CTCSADLSYNSPLY. The full CDR3 sequence reads CTCSADLSYNSPLYF.

This clone has just a few counts. Gene names and germline match the mouse. The read comes to an end 1 residue before the CDR3 does, leaving the germline J gene to fill in the end. The rearrangement links TRBV24 to TRBJ2-7, with 9 bases matching TRBD2. With 1 base clipped from V and 4 bases from J, the junction kept 2 bases outside the gene matches. This CDR3 has 14 amino acids. Germline CDR1 KGHTA, CDR2 FRNEEI. CDR3 residues: CASSLSLGGYEQYF. Incomplete CDR3 DNA: TGTGCCAGCAGTCTGTCGCTGGGGGGGTATGAACAGTAC.

Turning to this clone: These gene names are mouse names. The DNA ends 1 residue before the CDR3 does, and the rest of the CDR3 is filled in from the germline J gene. This chain links TRBV14 with TRBJ1-1, with 8 nucleotides matching TRBD1. The CDR3 contains 13 residues. In germline, CDR1 is SGHDT, CDR2 FRDEAV. V lost 2 bases and J lost 3; bases outside the gene matches: 0. The CDR3 protein is CASSLTGDTEVFF. The CDR3 bases that were read are TGTGCCAGCAGTTTGACAGGGGACACAGAAGTCTTC.

On this clone: Genes and germline are mouse. The read halts 1 residue ahead of the CDR3 end, with the missing end drawn from the germline J gene. Distinct nucleotide sequences in the sample also encode this CDR3. The rearrangement links TRBV26 to TRBJ2-5; no clear D. The CDR3 is 13 residues long. Trimming took off 3 bases at V and 0 bases at J, with 4 bases between the two ends. Looked up from germline, CDR1 is KGHPV and CDR2 is FQNQEV (reference sequence). The CDR3 loop reads CASSLGNQDTQYF. CDR3 bases read: TGTGCCAGCAGTCTCGGTAACCAAGACACCCAGTAC. Full variable domain (rest looked up from reference TRBV26 and TRBJ2-5): NSKVIQTPRYLVKGQGQKAKMRCIPEKGHPVVFWYQQNKNNEFKFLINFQNQEVLQQIDMTEKRFSAECPSNSPCSLEIQSSEAGDSALYLCASSLGNQDTQYFGPGTRLLVL.

This clone occurred a few times. Mouse names are used for the genes. The read falls 1 residue short of the CDR3 end, and the missing part is taken from the germline J gene. The rearrangement uses TRBV3 and TRBJ2-2; D remains unclear. The V gene lost 3 bases and the J gene lost 5 bases, with 4 bases spanning the gap. CDR1 is SNHLY and CDR2 is FYNGKV in the germline V gene (reference sequence). The length of the CDR3 is 12 residues. This chain's CDR3 is CASSFATGQLYF. The sequenced CDR3 bases are TGTGCCAGCAGCTTTGCTACCGGGCAGCTCTAC.

This clone was counted between two and nine times. Gene names are mouse gene names. The covered CDR3 bases are TGTGCAAGCAGCTGGGACTGGGCCTATGCTGAGCAGTTC. Translation gives CASSWDWAYAEQF. The whole CDR3 sequence is CASSWDWAYAEQFF. The chain couples TRBV16 to TRBJ2-1; 9 nucleotides agree with TRBD2. Read coverage stops 1 residue before the CDR3 terminus; the germline J gene supplies the remainder. The junction had 1 base not matched to a gene; V was cut back by 4 bases and J by 3 bases. Per germline, CDR1 SGHSA and CDR2 FRNQAP. This CDR3 has 14 residues.

With respect to this clone: The gene names given are mouse names. The CDR3 extends 1 residue past the end of the read, so its final part is completed from the germline J gene. The genes are TRBV2 and TRBJ2-1; D may match TRBD1 or TRBD2 (5 bases each). Trimming pared 0 bases from V and 1 base from J, leaving 10 bases between. The CDR3 is 16 amino acids. Germline V gene sequence: CDR1 LGHNA, CDR2 YSYQKL. CDR3 DNA, as far as it was read: TGTGCCAGCAGCCAAGAAGGGCGGGGCAACTATGCTGAGCAGTTC. Residues: CASSQEGRGNYAEQF. The CDR3 in full is CASSQEGRGNYAEQFF.

This clone was observed a few times. Mouse gene names apply. From the germline J gene comes the end of the CDR3, since the read stops 1 residue before it. The V gene is TRBV15, the J gene TRBJ2-2; 7 bases line up with TRBD2. Looked up from germline, CDR1 is SGHND and CDR2 is FRSKSL. J gave up 4 bases and V 5 bases, and 4 bases lay outside the gene matches. The CDR3 spans 14 residues. CDR3 amino acids: CASSPWGFTGQLYF. The part of the CDR3 DNA that was read is TGTGCCAGCAGTCCCTGGGGGTTCACCGGGCAGCTCTAC.

As for this clone: Genes here carry mouse names. The CDR3 extends 1 residue past the end of the read, so its final part is completed from the germline J gene. V and J are TRBV26 and TRBJ1-4, with D perhaps matching TRBD1 (5 bases). Deletions cut 4 bases from V and 9 bases from J, with 9 bases between. In germline, CDR1 is KGHPV, CDR2 FQNQEV (reference sequence). The CDR3 sequence is 12 residues long. CDR3 bases read: TGTGCCAGCAGTCGGGACGGCAAAAGATTATTT. This gives the protein CASSRDGKRLF. The complete CDR3 protein is CASSRDGKRLFF.

Worth noting for this clone: The gene names here belong to mouse. The CDR3 goes on 1 residue after the read ends, and that part is filled in from the germline J gene. The V gene is TRBV15, the J gene TRBJ1-5; maybe TRBD1 (5 bases). The CDR3 spans 13 residues. The V gene's germline CDR1 is SGHND and CDR2 FRSKSL. V lost 3 bases and J lost 6, with 9 bases in between. The part of the CDR3 DNA that was read is TGTGCCAGCAGTTTGGGGGACCCCCAGGCTCCGCTT. As protein: CASSLGDPQAPL. The full CDR3 reads CASSLGDPQAPLF.

In the case of this clone: Gene names follow the mouse nomenclature. The read ends 1 residue before the CDR3 terminus; that terminus is restored from the germline J gene. V is TRBV16 and J is TRBJ1-4; the D gene is possibly TRBD1 (5 bases). The CDR3 runs to 12 residues. The germline V gene has CDR1 SGHSA and CDR2 FRNQAP. V shed 1 base and J shed 8 bases, with 5 bases lying between them. CDR3 DNA (partial): TGTGCAAGCAGCTTAGGGGGGGAAAGATTATTT. Protein: CASSLGGERLF. The whole CDR3 sequence is CASSLGGERLFF.

This clone has more than one count but fewer than ten. Genes and germline are mouse. The covered CDR3 bases are TGTGCCAGCGGTGATGGGCCAAACCAGGCTCCGCTT. This encodes CASGDGPNQAPL. The entire CDR3 reads CASGDGPNQAPLF. The chain links TRBV13-2 to TRBJ1-5; no clear D gene. With the read ending 1 residue before the CDR3 end, the germline J gene is used to fill in that end. Germline V gene data show CDR1 as NNHNN and CDR2 as SYGAGS (reference sequence). This CDR3 has 13 residues. The V and J ends lost 0 bases and 4 bases respectively, with 5 bases between them.

With regard to this clone: Each gene name is a mouse one. The read finishes 1 residue shy of the CDR3 end, and the germline J gene is used to complete it. The V call is TRBV26, the J call TRBJ2-4; D ambiguous. V gave up 8 bases and J gave up 0 bases, with 9 bases separating them. Germline CDR1 KGHPV, CDR2 FQNQEV (reference sequence). The CDR3 is 13 amino acids. The part of the CDR3 DNA that was read is TGTGCCAGCCTCGGCATTAGTCAAAACACCTTGTAC. Encoded protein: CASLGISQNTLY. The whole CDR3 protein is CASLGISQNTLYF.

This clone has a handful of counts. Gene names and germline refer to mouse. The CDR3 end lies 1 residue beyond the end of the read and is filled in from the germline J gene. The V call is TRBV23, the J call TRBJ1-4; the listed D gene, TRBD1, was not tested against the DNA. The CDR3 has 13 amino acids. CDR1 is KGHTA and CDR2 is FQNQQP in the germline V gene. CDR3 DNA, as far as it was read: TGCTCCAGCGTCCGGGACACCAACGAAAGATTATTT. Encoded protein: CSSVRDTNERLF. The CDR3 in its entirety is CSSVRDTNERLFF.